Included here is one T cell receptor (beta chain) sequence, with context. This sample is part of a study of blood T cell repertoires in COVID-19. At the level of the study: PBMCs, B-cell-depleted T cells, or T cells were the source of the cDNA or gDNA that made up the material.

The CDR3 length is 13 residues. The V gene end was trimmed by 5 bases and the J gene end by 3 bases; junction bases not matched to a gene: 3. The germline gives CDR1 SNHLY, CDR2 FYNNEI. Produced via immunoSEQ multiplex PCR; TCRdb's table is partial and in-frame only. The repertoire includes over 90,000 clones, 70% to 90% of them detected once, and under 2.5% sits in the top ten. The specimen sequenced was peripheral blood. The rearrangement joins TRBV2 to TRBJ2-7; 8 nucleotides match TRBD1. The origin of this receptor is a man aged 50 to 60 with active COVID-19. The CDR3 DNA is TGTGCCAGCAGTCTGGACAGGGACTACGAGCAGTACTTC. Residues: CASSLDRDYEQYF.